One sample yielded the 6 T cell receptor beta chains listed below, sequenced in a study of early T cells in non-severe SARS-CoV-2 infection. TCRdb reprocessed the 5' RACE reads with MiXCR, giving one entry per CDR3 protein. The sample contains 75,000 to 100,000 distinct CDR3 sequences, 16% of which appear only once. Sequenced input: whole blood. Receptor source: an adult who was a healthcare worker with PCR-confirmed SARS-CoV-2 infection or an uninfected control (not recorded which).

This clonotype came up many times. The chain has TRBV5-1 and TRBJ2-1, with TRBD2 identical over 7 bases. The CDR3 length is 15 residues. The junction had 7 bases not matched to a gene; V was cut back by 4 bases and J by 3 bases. Germline CDR1 is SGHRS and CDR2 is YFSETQ. Here the CDR3 reads CASSPGGDSYNEQFF. The CDR3 coding sequence is TGCGCCAGCAGCCCGGGGGGTGACAGCTACAATGAGCAGTTCTTC.

The V and J genes are TRBV7-2 and TRBJ2-7, with 7 bases fitting TRBD2. V dropped 2 bases and J dropped 0; count of bases not matched to a gene: 4. The CDR3 has 15 residues. The germline CDR1 and CDR2 sequences are SGHTA and FQGNSA. The CDR3 coding sequence is TGTGCCAGCAGCTTACTAGCGGTCAGCTCCTACGAGCAGTACTTC. It specifies CASSLLAVSSYEQYF.

The chain links TRBV5-5 to TRBJ2-5; tentatively, D is TRBD1 (6 bases). V lost 5 bases and J 3 bases, leaving 20 bases between the germline ends. The germline gives CDR1 SGHKS, CDR2 YYEKEE (reference sequence). There are 16 residues in the CDR3. The CDR3 sequence: CASSRTTGTRKETQYF. The CDR3 bases are TGTGCCAGCAGTCGGACGACCGGGACACGTAAAGAGACCCAGTACTTC.

This clonotype has more than one count but fewer than ten. V usage is TRBV28 and J usage is TRBJ2-7; the D is unclear. CDR1 MDHEN and CDR2 SYDVKM come from the germline V gene. The V and J ends lost 2 bases and 0 bases respectively, with 8 bases between them. This CDR3 region has 14 residues. The CDR3 region has the DNA TGTGCCAGCAGTTTACCCGGCCACTCCTACGAGCAGTACTTC. Translating gives CASSLPGHSYEQYF.

In this sample, this clonotype turned up a few times. V and J are TRBV28 and TRBJ1-1, with 9 bases matching TRBD1. Germline-derived CDR1 and CDR2 are MDHEN and SYDVKM. V lost 6 bases, J lost 5 bases, and 7 bases stayed unmatched. The CDR3 runs 14 residues. The CDR3 DNA is TGTGCCAGCAGACTACAGGGGGCACGAACTGAAGCTTTCTTT. This gives the protein CASRLQGARTEAFF.

This clonotype has just a few counts. This chain joins TRBV20-1 and TRBJ2-1; 7 bases align to TRBD1. This CDR3 is built from 13 residues. The germline V gene has CDR1 DFQATT and CDR2 SNEGSKA (reference sequence). V lost 6 bases to trimming and J lost 2 bases; unmatched junction nucleotides: 4. The CDR3, as DNA: TGCAGTGCCGGGACAGCAGCCTACAATGAGCAGTTCTTC. Translation gives CSAGTAAYNEQFF.